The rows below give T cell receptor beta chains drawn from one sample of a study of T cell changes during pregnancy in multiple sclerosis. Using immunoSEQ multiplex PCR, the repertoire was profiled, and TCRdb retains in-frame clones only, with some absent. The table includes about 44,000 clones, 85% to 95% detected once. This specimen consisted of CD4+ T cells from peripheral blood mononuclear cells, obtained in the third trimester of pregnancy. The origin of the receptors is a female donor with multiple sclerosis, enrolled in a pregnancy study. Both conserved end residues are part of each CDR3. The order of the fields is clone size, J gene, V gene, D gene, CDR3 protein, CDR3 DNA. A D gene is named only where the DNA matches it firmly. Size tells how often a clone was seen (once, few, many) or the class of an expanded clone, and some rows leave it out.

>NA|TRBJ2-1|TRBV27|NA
CASSLSRWSSYNEQFF
TGTGCCAGCAGTTTATCTCGCTGGAGCTCCTACAATGAGCAGTTCTTC
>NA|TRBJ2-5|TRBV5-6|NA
CASSWVGAAQYF
TGTGCCAGCAGCTGGGTGGGAGCCGCCCAGTACTTC
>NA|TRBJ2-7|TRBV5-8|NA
CASSFQFLLSYEQYF
TGTGCCAGCAGCTTTCAGTTCCTCCTCTCCTACGAGCAGTACTTC
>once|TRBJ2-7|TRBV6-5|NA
CASSYPTGYEQYF
TGTGCCAGCAGTTACCCGACAGGTTACGAGCAGTACTTC
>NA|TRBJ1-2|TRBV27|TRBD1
CASSSGGRGYTF
TGTGCCAGCAGTTCAGGGGGTCGTGGCTACACCTTC
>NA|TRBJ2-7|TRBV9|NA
CASSPDLITYEQYF
TGTGCCAGCAGCCCCGATTTGATAACATACGAGCAGTACTTC
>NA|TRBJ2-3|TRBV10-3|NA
CATLPSPAKDTQYF
TGTGCCACCCTCCCCAGTCCAGCGAAAGATACGCAGTATTTT
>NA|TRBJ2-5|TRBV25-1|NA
CASSEYGYQETQYF
TGTGCCAGCAGTGAATACGGGTACCAAGAGACCCAGTACTTC
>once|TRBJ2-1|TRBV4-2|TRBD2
CASSQDSLAGDNEQFF
TGTGCCAGCAGCCAAGATAGCCTAGCGGGAGATAATGAGCAGTTCTTC
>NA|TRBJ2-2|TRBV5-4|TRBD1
CASSSHLGLQGAQVGELFF
TGTGCCAGCAGCTCCCACTTGGGCTTACAGGGGGCGCAAGTCGGGGAGCTGTTTTTT
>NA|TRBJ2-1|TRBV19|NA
CASSIPEGGTLYNEQFF
TGTGCCAGTAGTATCCCCGAGGGGGGGACTCTATACAATGAGCAGTTCTTC
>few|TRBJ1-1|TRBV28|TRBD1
CASKGTGAEAFF
TGTGCCAGCAAAGGGACAGGAGCTGAAGCTTTCTTT
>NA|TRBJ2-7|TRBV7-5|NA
CARSLSGLSVYEQYF
TGTGCCAGAAGCTTATCGGGACTTTCTGTCTACGAGCAGTACTTC
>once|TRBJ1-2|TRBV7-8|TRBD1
CASSRQGRLNYGYTF
TGTGCCAGCAGCCGACAGGGCCGACTTAACTATGGCTACACCTTC
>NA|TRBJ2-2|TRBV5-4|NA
CASSNGPGAGELFF
TGTGCCAGCAGCAATGGTCCCGGGGCCGGGGAGCTGTTTTTT
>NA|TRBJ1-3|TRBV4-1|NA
CASSQVGSSGNTIYF
TGCGCCAGCAGCCAAGTGGGGAGCTCTGGAAACACCATATATTTT
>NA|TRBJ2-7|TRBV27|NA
CASRSSRGVNYEQYF
TGTGCCAGCAGATCTTCCAGGGGAGTTAACTACGAGCAGTACTTC
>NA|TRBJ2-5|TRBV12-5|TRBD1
CASGLGGTGTQETQYF
TGTGCTAGTGGTTTGGGAGGGACAGGGACGCAAGAGACCCAGTACTTC
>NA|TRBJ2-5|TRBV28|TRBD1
CASSTMGQGTETQYF
TGTGCCAGCAGTACCATGGGACAGGGAACGGAGACCCAGTACTTC
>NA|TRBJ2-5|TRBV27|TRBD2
CASSLRWEGQTQYF
TGTGCCAGCAGTTTAAGGTGGGAGGGTCAGACCCAGTACTTC
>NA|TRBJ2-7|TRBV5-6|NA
CASRGSGEQYF
TGTGCCAGCAGGGGCTCGGGAGAGCAGTACTTC
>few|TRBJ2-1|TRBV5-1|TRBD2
CASSFSGSAFNEQFF
TGCGCCAGCAGCTTTAGCGGGAGTGCTTTCAATGAGCAGTTCTTC
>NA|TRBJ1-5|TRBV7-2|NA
CASSEGHAINQPQHF
TGTGCCAGCAGCGAGGGACATGCAATCAATCAGCCCCAGCATTTT
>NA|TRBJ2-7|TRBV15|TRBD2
CATSGWGLAGVKYEQYF
TGTGCCACCAGCGGTTGGGGGCTAGCGGGAGTAAAATACGAGCAGTACTTC
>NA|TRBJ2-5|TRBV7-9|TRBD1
CASTKGDSNQETQYF
TGTGCCAGCACTAAAGGGGACAGTAACCAAGAGACCCAGTACTTC
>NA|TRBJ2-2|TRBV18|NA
CASSPVDQGHGELFF
TGTGCCAGCTCCCCAGTCGATCAGGGCCACGGGGAGCTGTTTTTT
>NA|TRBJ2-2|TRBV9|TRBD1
CASSGRQGALVAGELFF
TGTGCCAGCAGCGGTCGACAGGGGGCTTTGGTAGCCGGGGAGCTGTTTTTT
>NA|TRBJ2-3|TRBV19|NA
CASSMTITDTQYF
TGTGCCAGTAGTATGACTATCACAGATACGCAGTATTTT
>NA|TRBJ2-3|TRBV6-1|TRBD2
CASSGRVGGREDTQYF
TGTGCCAGCAGTGGGCGGGTGGGAGGGCGGGAGGATACGCAGTATTTT
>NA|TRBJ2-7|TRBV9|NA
CASSLGTRNSYEQYF
TGTGCCAGCAGCCTAGGGACTCGCAACTCCTACGAGCAGTACTTC
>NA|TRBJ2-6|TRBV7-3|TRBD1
CASSAGGAGANVLTF
TGTGCCAGCAGTGCAGGGGGAGCCGGGGCCAACGTCCTGACTTTC
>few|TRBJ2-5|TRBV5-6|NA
CASSLVVGTLQETQYF
TGTGCCAGCAGCTTGGTTGTGGGGACTTTACAAGAGACCCAGTACTTC
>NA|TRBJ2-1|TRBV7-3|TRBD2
CASSFLAGVNEQFF
TGTGCCAGCAGCTTTCTAGCGGGAGTGAATGAGCAGTTCTTC
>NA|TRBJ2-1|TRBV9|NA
CASSVAGFNEQFF
TGTGCCAGCAGCGTAGCAGGGTTCAATGAGCAGTTCTTC
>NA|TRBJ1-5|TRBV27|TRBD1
CASSPGTGDQPQHF
TGTGCCAGCAGTCCCGGGACAGGGGATCAGCCCCAGCATTTT
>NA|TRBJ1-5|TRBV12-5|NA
CASGDSLGNQPQHF
TGTGCTAGTGGGGACAGCCTGGGCAATCAGCCCCAGCATTTT
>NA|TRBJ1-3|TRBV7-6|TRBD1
CASSRTGTGEFRAGGNTIYF
TGTGCCAGCAGCCGTACCGGGACAGGGGAATTTAGGGCGGGAGGAAACACCATATATTTT
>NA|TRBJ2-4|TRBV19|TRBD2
CASSTGLAGANLRNIQYF
TGTGCCAGTAGTACAGGACTAGCGGGAGCGAATTTGAGAAACATTCAGTACTTC
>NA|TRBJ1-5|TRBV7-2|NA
CASSPSRNQPQHF
TGTGCCAGCAGCCCCAGTCGTAATCAGCCCCAGCATTTT
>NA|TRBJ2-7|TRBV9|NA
CASSPQIASYEQYF
TGTGCCAGCAGCCCTCAGATAGCGTCGTACGAGCAGTACTTC
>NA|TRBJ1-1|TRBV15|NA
CATGRDINTEAFF
TGTGCCACCGGCAGGGACATTAACACTGAAGCTTTCTTT
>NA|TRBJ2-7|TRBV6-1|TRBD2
CASSRHGGSSYEQYF
TGTGCCAGCAGCCGTCATGGCGGGAGCTCCTACGAGCAGTACTTC
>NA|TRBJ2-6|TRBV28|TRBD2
CASSGGAGANVLTF
TGTGCCAGCAGCGGGGGGGCTGGGGCCAACGTCCTGACTTTC
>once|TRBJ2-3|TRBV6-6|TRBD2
CASSYGTTGSTDTQYF
TGTGCCAGCAGTTACGGGACTACGGGGAGCACAGATACGCAGTATTTT
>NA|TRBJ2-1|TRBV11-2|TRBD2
CASSLTSGVEEQFF
TGTGCCAGCAGCTTAACTAGCGGGGTAGAGGAGCAGTTCTTC